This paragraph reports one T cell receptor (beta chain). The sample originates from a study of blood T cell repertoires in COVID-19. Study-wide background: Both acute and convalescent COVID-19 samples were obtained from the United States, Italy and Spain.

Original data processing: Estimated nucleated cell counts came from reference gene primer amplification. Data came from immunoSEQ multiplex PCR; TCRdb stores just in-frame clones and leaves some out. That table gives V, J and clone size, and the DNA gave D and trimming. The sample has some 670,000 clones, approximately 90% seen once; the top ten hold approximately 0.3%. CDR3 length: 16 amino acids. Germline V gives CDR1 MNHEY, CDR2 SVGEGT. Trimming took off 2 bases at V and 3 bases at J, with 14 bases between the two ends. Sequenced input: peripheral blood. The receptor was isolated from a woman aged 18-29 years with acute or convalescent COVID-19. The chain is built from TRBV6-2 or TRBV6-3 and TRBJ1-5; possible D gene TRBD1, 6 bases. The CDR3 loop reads CASSYGLDSFNQPQHF. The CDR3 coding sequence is TGTGCCAGCAGTTACGGGCTGGACAGCTTCAATCAGCCCCAGCATTTT.